The rows below give T cell receptor beta chains drawn from one sample of a study of spatial heterogeneity in lung cancer. TCRdb independently ran MiXCR on the 5' RACE reads; one entry per CDR3 protein. This sample has fewer than 20,000 distinct CDR3 sequences, with around 19% found just once. The source was PBMCs, collected at surgery. These receptors were collected from a male donor with early-stage non-small cell lung cancer. The CDR3 runs from the conserved cysteine through the conserved F or W. The D gene is left open where the match is weak. Only some rows state a clone size, as once, few, many or a class for expanded clones.

j_gene | v_gene | d_gene | abundance | CDR3aa | CDR3nt
TRBJ2-2 | TRBV10-1 | TRBD1 | many | CASSDQGATGELFF | TGCGCCAGCAGTGATCAGGGGGCGACCGGGGAGCTGTTTTTT
TRBJ2-1 | TRBV9 | . | few | CASSSFGGANNEQFF | TGTGCCAGCAGCTCCTTTGGGGGGGCTAACAATGAGCAGTTCTTC
TRBJ2-7 | TRBV20-1 | . | . | CSARDVQASPGEQYF | TGCAGTGCTAGAGATGTGCAGGCCTCACCGGGGGAGCAGTACTTC
TRBJ2-1 | TRBV29-1 | . | few | CSVEWGDSFPRFF | TGCAGCGTTGAATGGGGAGACAGTTTCCCTAGGTTCTTC
TRBJ2-3 | TRBV7-9 | . | many | CASSLSATTDTQYF | TGTGCCAGCAGCTTAAGTGCTACTACAGATACGCAGTATTTT
TRBJ1-2 | TRBV20-1 | . | few | CSARGQAGSRGYTF | TGCAGTGCTAGAGGGCAGGCGGGTAGTCGTGGCTACACCTTC
TRBJ2-5 | TRBV7-8 | . | . | CASSFVSEAPGGAAQETQYF | TGTGCCAGCAGCTTTGTTTCAGAAGCTCCTGGAGGGGCGGCCCAAGAGACCCAGTACTTC
TRBJ2-5 | TRBV7-6 | . | many | CASREGLADGETQYF | TGTGCCAGCCGAGAAGGATTAGCGGACGGAGAGACCCAGTACTTC
TRBJ1-1 | TRBV29-1 | . | . | CSVEDGLNTEAFF | TGCAGCGTTGAGGACGGATTGAACACTGAAGCTTTCTTT
TRBJ1-1 | TRBV27 | TRBD1 | . | CASSRGLTGTAGTEAFF | TGTGCCAGCAGCCGAGGCCTGACAGGGACCGCCGGGACTGAAGCTTTCTTT
TRBJ2-1 | TRBV5-1 | TRBD1 | many | CASSLVGQSFNEQFF | TGCGCCAGCAGCTTGGTGGGACAGAGTTTCAATGAGCAGTTCTTC
TRBJ2-3 | TRBV5-1 | . | few | CASSLDTDTQYF | TGCGCCAGCAGCTTGGACACAGATACGCAGTATTTT
TRBJ2-1 | TRBV5-4 | TRBD2 | . | CASSWTSNEQFF | TGTGCCAGCAGCTGGACTAGCAATGAGCAGTTCTTC
TRBJ1-1 | TRBV18 | . | . | CASSGGLNTEAFF | TGTGCCAGCTCAGGCGGTTTGAACACTGAAGCTTTCTTT
TRBJ1-2 | TRBV29-1 | . | once | CSVEEGSQVYGYTF | TGCAGCGTTGAAGAAGGCAGTCAAGTTTATGGCTACACCTTC
TRBJ1-1 | TRBV2 | . | many | CASSETMNTEAFF | TGTGCCAGCAGTGAAACGATGAACACTGAAGCTTTCTTT
TRBJ1-5 | TRBV18 | . | . | CASSYRQGNQPQHF | TGTGCCAGCTCATATAGACAGGGCAATCAGCCCCAGCATTTT
TRBJ2-3 | TRBV28 | . | . | CASSMPGSTDTQYF | TGTGCCAGCAGCATGCCGGGGAGCACAGATACGCAGTATTTT
TRBJ1-2 | TRBV7-9 | . | . | CASSLLGGAGSGYTF | TGTGCCAGCAGCTTACTGGGGGGCGCGGGGAGCGGCTACACCTTC
TRBJ2-1 | TRBV19 | . | many | CASTPHRYRDNEQFF | TGTGCCAGTACTCCACATAGATACAGGGACAATGAGCAGTTCTTC
TRBJ1-5 | TRBV10-3 | . | many | CAISERSERNQPQHF | TGTGCCATCAGTGAACGGAGTGAGCGCAATCAGCCCCAGCATTTT
TRBJ2-1 | TRBV2 | . | many | CASSAGASSYNEQFF | TGTGCCAGCAGTGCAGGGGCTAGCTCCTACAATGAGCAGTTCTTC
TRBJ2-1 | TRBV28 | . | . | CASSPGAGKEVPPEQFF | TGTGCCAGCAGCCCCGGGGCAGGGAAGGAAGTTCCCCCTGAGCAGTTCTTC
TRBJ1-2 | TRBV27 | . | few | CASTKQSGREYGYTF | TGTGCCAGCACCAAACAGTCGGGCAGGGAATATGGCTACACCTTC
TRBJ2-7 | TRBV12-3/TRBV12-4 | . | few | CASSLDGGGPDEQYF | TGTGCCAGCAGTTTAGATGGGGGGGGCCCCGACGAGCAGTACTTC
TRBJ2-1 | TRBV6-2/TRBV6-3 | . | few | CASTSYNEQFF | TGTGCCAGCACATCGTACAATGAGCAGTTCTTC
TRBJ2-5 | TRBV18 | . | many | CASSPPLAETQYF | TGTGCCAGCTCACCACCGCTTGCAGAGACCCAGTACTTC
TRBJ2-7 | TRBV7-2 | . | few | CASSPLIGSSQVQYF | TGTGCCAGCAGCCCCCTAATAGGCAGCAGTCAGGTGCAGTACTTC
TRBJ2-7 | TRBV4-2 | . | . | CASSQGTYEQYF | TGTGCCAGCAGCCAAGGGACCTACGAGCAGTACTTC
TRBJ2-1 | TRBV7-9 | . | . | CASSLEYGDLQTAGMFF | TGTGCCAGCAGCTTAGAGTATGGGGATTTACAGACCGCCGGCATGTTCTTC
TRBJ1-1 | TRBV19 | TRBD1 | medium-sized | CASSDRERAEAFF | TGTGCCAGTAGTGACAGGGAGAGGGCTGAAGCTTTCTTT
TRBJ2-1 | TRBV5-4 | . | many | CASSAETTGNEQFF | TGTGCCAGCAGCGCCGAAACAACTGGCAATGAGCAGTTCTTC
TRBJ1-6 | TRBV3-1 | . | many | CASSQGLGPGSPLHF | TGTGCCAGCAGCCAAGGGTTAGGCCCGGGATCACCCCTCCACTTT
TRBJ2-6 | TRBV9 | . | . | CASSFGTRPSGANVLTF | TGTGCCAGCAGCTTCGGGACAAGGCCCTCTGGGGCCAACGTCCTGACTTTC
TRBJ1-1 | TRBV4-2 | TRBD1 | . | CASSRETGGDMNTEAFF | TGTGCCAGCAGCCGAGAGACAGGGGGCGACATGAACACTGAAGCTTTCTTT
TRBJ2-1 | TRBV2 | TRBD2 | many | CASRRLAGDNEQFF | TGTGCCAGCAGAAGACTAGCGGGGGACAATGAGCAGTTCTTC
TRBJ2-1 | TRBV6-1 | . | once | CASSEGTLRF | TGTGCCAGCAGTGAAGGGACCCTTCGCTTC
TRBJ2-1 | TRBV9 | . | few | CASSVGQGPPYYNEQFF | TGTGCCAGCAGCGTAGGGCAGGGCCCCCCCTACTACAATGAGCAGTTCTTC
TRBJ1-2 | TRBV19 | . | many | CASTGTISSGGYTF | TGTGCCAGTACCGGGACAATCTCTTCGGGTGGCTACACCTTC
TRBJ2-5 | TRBV19 | . | many | CASSMLQRETQYF | TGTGCCAGTAGTATGCTACAAAGAGAGACCCAGTACTTC
TRBJ1-2 | TRBV7-2 | . | many | CASSTGRVYGYTF | TGTGCCAGCAGCACCGGCAGGGTCTATGGCTACACCTTC
TRBJ2-1 | TRBV5-1 | TRBD2 | . | CASSLASTSGVGNEQFF | TGCGCCAGCAGCTTGGCCTCCACTAGCGGGGTAGGAAATGAGCAGTTCTTC
TRBJ1-1 | TRBV7-3 | . | many | CASSDNYNTEAFF | TGTGCCAGCAGCGACAACTACAACACTGAAGCTTTCTTT
TRBJ1-2 | TRBV12-3/TRBV12-4 | . | . | CASSSVGRFYGYTF | TGTGCCAGCAGTTCAGTGGGCAGATTCTATGGCTACACCTTC
TRBJ2-1 | TRBV5-6 | TRBD1 | few | CASSLAGTGTYNEQFF | TGTGCCAGCAGCTTGGCCGGGACAGGGACCTACAATGAGCAGTTCTTC
TRBJ1-3 | TRBV5-5 | . | . | CASSWGEGNTIYF | TGTGCCAGCAGCTGGGGGGAAGGAAACACCATATATTTT
TRBJ2-3 | TRBV7-3 | TRBD2 | many | CASSLGLAGEDTQYF | TGTGCCAGCAGCTTAGGGCTAGCGGGGGAGGATACGCAGTATTTT
TRBJ2-7 | TRBV20-1 | TRBD1 | few | CSGGTGYLEQYF | TGCAGTGGGGGGACAGGGTATCTCGAGCAGTACTTC
TRBJ2-2 | TRBV30 | . | few | CACHGYPVGELFF | TGTGCCTGCCACGGGTACCCGGTCGGGGAGCTGTTTTTT
TRBJ2-7 | TRBV10-3 | . | many | CAIKGLGSSYEQYF | TGTGCCATCAAGGGTTTGGGGAGCTCCTACGAGCAGTACTTC
TRBJ1-2 | TRBV5-6 | . | . | CASSPSGGGYTF | TGTGCCAGCAGCCCGTCCGGTGGTGGCTACACCTTC
TRBJ1-1 | TRBV5-5 | . | few | CASSLAPENTEAFF | TGTGCCAGCAGCTTGGCACCGGAGAACACTGAAGCTTTCTTT
TRBJ1-2 | TRBV20-1 | . | few | CSARDLTEGYTF | TGCAGTGCTAGAGATCTCACGGAGGGCTACACCTTC